Following are 18 T cell receptor beta chains from one sample sequenced in a study of T cells in localized non-small cell lung cancer. Here immunoSEQ multiplex PCR was the method, and the copy in TCRdb shows in-frame clones only, minus some. Found here are some 130,000 clones, around 90% of them singletons; the top ten hold approximately 1.5%. The material was peripheral blood, obtained before any cancer treatment. The receptors were gathered from a female donor older than 55 with stage I lung adenocarcinoma.

The chain carries TRBV10-3 and TRBJ2-3; D is uncertain. Trimming took 5 bases from V and 5 from J, leaving 5 bases between them. The CDR3 extends over 11 amino acids. Germline V gene sequence: CDR1 ENHRY, CDR2 SYGVKD. The CDR3 protein is CAISNRDTQYF. The CDR3 DNA reads as TGTGCCATCAGTAATCGAGATACGCAGTATTTT.

The chain is built from TRBV30 and TRBJ2-7; D gene uncertain. The germline V and J ends were trimmed by 3 bases and 4 bases, with 7 bases remaining between them. The CDR3 spans 11 residues. CDR1 and CDR2 from the germline V gene are GTSNPN and SVGIG (reference sequence). The CDR3 loop is CAWSPRYEQYF. The CDR3 coding sequence is TGTGCCTGGAGCCCCAGGTACGAGCAGTACTTC.

The rearrangement joins TRBV19 to TRBJ2-2; D remains unclear. The V and J ends lost 4 bases and 2 bases respectively, with 11 bases between them. Germline loops: CDR1 LNHDA, CDR2 SQIVND (reference sequence). CDR3 length equals 15 residues. CDR3: CASSKVRLNTGELFF. The CDR3 DNA follows: TGTGCCAGTAGTAAGGTCAGACTTAACACCGGGGAGCTGTTTTTT.

This sequence joins TRBV30 and TRBJ1-2; TRBD1 matches 7 bases. The CDR3 loop spans 13 amino acids. Germline CDR1 is GTSNPN and CDR2 is SVGIG (reference sequence). The trim removed 5 bases at V and 5 bases at J, leaving 8 bases unmatched. The CDR3 protein is CAWGQARDYGYTF. The CDR3 DNA follows: TGTGCCTGGGGACAGGCGAGGGATTATGGCTACACCTTC.

The CDR3 nucleotides are TGTGCCAGCAGCCTTATAGCGGGACCCTCTGGTGAGCAGTACTTC. It translates to CASSLIAGPSGEQYF. The V and J genes are TRBV6-6 and TRBJ2-7; 8 bases match TRBD2. The CDR3 covers 15 residues. Per the germline V gene, CDR1 is MNHNY and CDR2 is SVGAGI (reference sequence). Trimming at V came to 6 bases and at J to 7 bases, leaving 14 bases not matched to a gene.

The V gene is TRBV9, the J gene TRBJ2-3; D is undetermined. This CDR3 has 12 amino acids. V was pared by 1 base and J by 4 bases, with 4 bases between. Germline V gene data show CDR1 as SGDLS and CDR2 as YYNGEE. The CDR3, as DNA: TGTGCCAGCAGCGTAAAATCAGATACGCAGTATTTT. Translation: CASSVKSDTQYF.

This sequence joins TRBV19 and TRBJ2-2; D is ambiguous. Per germline, CDR1 LNHDA and CDR2 SQIVND (reference sequence). CDR3 size: 14 residues. Trimming took off 7 bases at V and 6 bases at J, with 15 bases between the two ends. The CDR3 DNA sequence: TGTGCCAGTATCACACCCGGGCGCTCCGGGGAGCTGTTTTTT. Its translation is CASITPGRSGELFF. The complete variable domain, with remaining parts taken from reference TRBV19 and TRBJ2-2, reads DGGITQSPKYLFRKEGQNVTLSCEQNLNHDAMYWYRQDPGQGLRLIYYSQIVNDFQKGDIAEGYSVSREKKESFPLTVTSAQKNPTAFYLCASITPGRSGELFFGEGSRLTVL.

The CDR3 DNA follows: TGTGCCAGCTCGTCGAGCGGAGCGAACACTGAAGCTTTCTTT. This sequence encodes CASSSSGANTEAFF. This chain uses TRBV18 with TRBJ1-1; D unresolved. V dropped 6 bases and J dropped 1 base, with 12 bases sitting between them. This CDR3 spans 14 amino acids. CDR1 and CDR2 from the germline V gene are KGHSH and LQKENI. Full variable domain (rest looked up from reference TRBV18 and TRBJ1-1): NAGVMQNPRHLVRRRGQEARLRCSPMKGHSHVYWYRQLPEEGLKFMVYLQKENIIDESGMPKERFSAEFPKEGPSILRIQQVVRGDSAAYFCASSSSGANTEAFFGQGTRLTVV.

The gene calls are TRBV18 and TRBJ2-7, with 7 nucleotides matching TRBD1. The CDR3 is 17 amino acids. The ends lost 4 bases at V and 2 bases at J; junction bases unmatched: 14. Germline V gene data show CDR1 as KGHSH and CDR2 as LQKENI. The CDR3 loop reads CASSLLVPGQPPYEQYF. The CDR3 nucleotides are TGTGCCAGCTCACTTCTCGTACCGGGACAGCCCCCCTACGAGCAGTACTTC.

V and J are TRBV5-4 and TRBJ2-7, with D perhaps TRBD2 (5 bases). V lost 4 bases and J lost 0, with 11 bases in between. Germline CDR1 is SGHNT and CDR2 is YYREEE (reference sequence). This CDR3 region has 14 residues. CDR3 residues: CASSHPSSSYEQYF. The CDR3, as DNA: TGTGCCAGCAGCCACCCTAGCAGCTCCTACGAGCAGTACTTC.

This clone was detected only a few times. This chain uses TRBV6-1 with TRBJ1-5; D unresolved. CDR3 length: 16 amino acids. Between the trimmed V and J ends, which lost 2 bases and 3 bases, there was a span of 14 bases. CDR1 and CDR2 (germline): MNHNS, SASEGT. Here the CDR3 reads CASSENKGRYNQPQHF. CDR3 sequence (DNA): TGTGCCAGCAGTGAAAATAAAGGCAGGTACAATCAGCCCCAGCATTTT.

V and J are TRBV5-1 and TRBJ1-1; D remains unclear. Germline CDR1 and CDR2: SGHRS and YFSETQ. The V end lost 5 bases, the J end lost 0 bases, and 8 bases lay between the germline ends. This CDR3 has 13 residues. The chain's CDR3 is CASRVFMNTEAFF. CDR3 sequence (DNA): TGCGCCAGCAGAGTTTTCATGAACACTGAAGCTTTCTTT.

V is TRBV6-5 and J is TRBJ2-5; D ambiguous. CDR3 length: 11 residues. V lost 1 base, J lost 5 bases, and 2 bases lay in between. CDR1 and CDR2 from the germline V gene are MNHEY and SVGAGI. Here the CDR3 DNA reads TGTGCCAGCAGTTACTTGGAGACCCAGTACTTC. Protein: CASSYLETQYF.

The chain couples TRBV5-5 to TRBJ2-5, with a weak D call TRBD2 (6 bases). This CDR3 contains 16 residues. Germline V CDR1 and CDR2: SGHKS, YYEKEE (reference sequence). V was cut by 1 base and J by 5 bases, with 18 bases left in between. In DNA, the CDR3 is TGTGCCAGCAGCTTGCGGGGCGGGACCGCGCTCGAGACCCAGTACTTC. Encoded protein: CASSLRGGTALETQYF. Supplemented by reference TRBV5-5 and TRBJ2-5, the full variable domain reads DAGVTQSPTHLIKTRGQQVTLRCSPISGHKSVSWYQQVLGQGPQFIFQYYEKEERGRGNFPDRFSARQFPNYSSELNVNALLLGDSALYLCASSLRGGTALETQYFGPGTRLLVL.

This chain joins TRBV6-5 and TRBJ1-5; 10 nucleotides line up with TRBD1. Germline loops: CDR1 MNHEY, CDR2 SVGAGI. CDR3 size: 15 residues. The V and J ends lost 6 bases and 2 bases, in that order; junction bases with no gene match: 4. The CDR3 loop is CASRGDRGGNQPQHF. The CDR3 nucleotides read TGTGCCAGCAGAGGGGACAGGGGCGGCAATCAGCCCCAGCATTTT.

The gene calls are TRBV10-3 and TRBJ2-4; D is perhaps TRBD1 or TRBD2 (5 bases each). Trimming shortened V by 6 bases and J by 3 bases, and 15 bases separated the two germline ends. CDR3 length: 15 residues. Per the germline V gene, CDR1 is ENHRY and CDR2 is SYGVKD. The CDR3 nucleotides read TGTGCCATCAGCGCCGGTCAGGGAGTCAAAAACATTCAGTACTTC. This encodes CAISAGQGVKNIQYF.

This chain uses TRBV6-5 with TRBJ1-5; D unresolved. Germline V lookup: CDR1 MNHEY, CDR2 SVGAGI. The CDR3 spans 14 residues. The V end was cut by 6 bases, the J end by 3 bases, with 12 bases between. The CDR3 sequence: CASRTGNSNQPQHF. CDR3 coding DNA: TGTGCCAGCAGAACCGGGAACTCCAATCAGCCCCAGCATTTT.

This rearrangement joins TRBV19 to TRBJ2-1; perhaps TRBD2 as D (5 bases). The CDR3 is made up of 14 amino acids. Germline-derived CDR1 and CDR2 are LNHDA and SQIVND (reference sequence). V lost 1 base to trimming and J lost 9 bases, with 13 bases between them. This CDR3 reads CASSIGGSDIEQFF. CDR3 DNA sequence: TGTGCCAGTAGTATAGGAGGGAGCGATATTGAGCAGTTCTTC.